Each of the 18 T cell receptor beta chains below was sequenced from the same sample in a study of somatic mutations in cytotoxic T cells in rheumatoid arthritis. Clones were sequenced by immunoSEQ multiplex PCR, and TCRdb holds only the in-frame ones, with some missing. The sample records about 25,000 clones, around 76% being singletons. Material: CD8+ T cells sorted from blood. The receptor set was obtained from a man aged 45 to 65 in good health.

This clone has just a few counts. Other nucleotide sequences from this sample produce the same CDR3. The CDR3, as DNA: TGCGCCAGCAGCCAAGACAGGGCCGGCGAGCAGTACTTC. Translated, it gives CASSQDRAGEQYF. V gene TRBV4-1 combines with J gene TRBJ2-7; tentative D call: TRBD1 (5 bases). Germline V gene data show CDR1 as MGHRA and CDR2 as YSYEKL. Trimming stripped 0 bases from V and 6 bases from J, with 9 bases between. The CDR3 runs 13 residues.

CDR3 nucleotides: TGTGCCAGCAGTGCCGGGACAGGACCGCGTGGCTACACCTTC. Protein sequence: CASSAGTGPRGYTF. The chain recombines TRBV6-1 with TRBJ1-2; 8 nucleotides match TRBD1. The CDR3 extends over 14 amino acids. Looked up from germline, CDR1 is MNHNS and CDR2 is SASEGT. V was pared by 4 bases and J by 7 bases, with 8 bases of the junction left unmatched.

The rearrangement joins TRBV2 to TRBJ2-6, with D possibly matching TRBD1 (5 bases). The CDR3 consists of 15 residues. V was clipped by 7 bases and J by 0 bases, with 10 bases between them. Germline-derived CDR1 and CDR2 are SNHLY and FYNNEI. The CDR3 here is CASTRQYSGANVLTF. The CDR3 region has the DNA TGTGCCAGCACCCGACAGTACTCTGGGGCCAACGTCCTGACTTTC.

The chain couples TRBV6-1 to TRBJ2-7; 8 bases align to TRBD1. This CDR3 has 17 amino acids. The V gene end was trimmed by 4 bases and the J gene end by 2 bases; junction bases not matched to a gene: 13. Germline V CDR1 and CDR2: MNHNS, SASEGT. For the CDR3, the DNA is TGTGCCAGCAGTGGACAGGGGTTTAACTCTAACCCCTACGAGCAGTACTTC. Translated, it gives CASSGQGFNSNPYEQYF.

CDR3 bases: TGTGCCAGCAGTTTAGGGGGGGGAGGGGAGCAGTACTTC. This codes for CASSLGGGGEQYF. The rearrangement joins TRBV27 to TRBJ2-7; 7 bases map to TRBD2. CDR1 MNHEY and CDR2 SMNVEV come from the germline V gene (reference sequence). CDR3 length equals 13 residues. With 2 bases clipped from V and 7 bases from J, the junction kept 5 bases outside the gene matches.

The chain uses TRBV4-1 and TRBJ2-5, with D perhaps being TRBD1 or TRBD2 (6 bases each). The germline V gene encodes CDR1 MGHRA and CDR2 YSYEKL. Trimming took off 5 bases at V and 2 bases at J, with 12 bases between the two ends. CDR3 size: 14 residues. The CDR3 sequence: CASSGQTRQETQYF. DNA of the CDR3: TGCGCCAGCAGCGGACAGACTAGACAAGAGACCCAGTACTTC.

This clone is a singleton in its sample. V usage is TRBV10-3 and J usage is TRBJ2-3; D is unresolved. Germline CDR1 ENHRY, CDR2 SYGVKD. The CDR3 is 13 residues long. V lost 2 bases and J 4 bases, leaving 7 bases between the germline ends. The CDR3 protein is CAISELGPDTQYF. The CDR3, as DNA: TGTGCCATCAGTGAGCTGGGTCCAGATACGCAGTATTTT.

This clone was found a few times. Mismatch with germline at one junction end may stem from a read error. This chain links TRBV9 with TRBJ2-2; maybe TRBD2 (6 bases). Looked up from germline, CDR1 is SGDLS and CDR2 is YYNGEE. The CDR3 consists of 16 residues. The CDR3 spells CASSVEARENPGELFF. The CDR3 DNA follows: TGTGCCAGCAGCGTAGAGGCCCGGGAGAACCCCGGGGAGCTGTTTTTT.

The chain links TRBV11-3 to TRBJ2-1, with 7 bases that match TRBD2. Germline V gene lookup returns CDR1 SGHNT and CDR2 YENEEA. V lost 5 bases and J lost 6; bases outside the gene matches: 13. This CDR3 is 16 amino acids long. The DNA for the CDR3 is TGTGCCAGCAGCAGGGCCGCCAGCGGGACTTCCAATGAGCAGTTCTTC. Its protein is CASSRAASGTSNEQFF.

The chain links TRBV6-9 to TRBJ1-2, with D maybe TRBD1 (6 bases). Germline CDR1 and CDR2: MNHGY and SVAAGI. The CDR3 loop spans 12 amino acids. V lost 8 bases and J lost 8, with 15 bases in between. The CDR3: CASWDKVGGYTF. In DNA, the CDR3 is TGTGCCAGCTGGGACAAGGTCGGAGGCTACACCTTC.

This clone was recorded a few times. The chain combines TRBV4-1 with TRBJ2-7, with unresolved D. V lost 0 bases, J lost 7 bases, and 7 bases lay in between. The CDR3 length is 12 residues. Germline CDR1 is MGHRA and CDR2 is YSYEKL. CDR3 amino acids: CASSQENREQYF. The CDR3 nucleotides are TGCGCCAGCAGCCAAGAGAATCGGGAGCAGTACTTC.

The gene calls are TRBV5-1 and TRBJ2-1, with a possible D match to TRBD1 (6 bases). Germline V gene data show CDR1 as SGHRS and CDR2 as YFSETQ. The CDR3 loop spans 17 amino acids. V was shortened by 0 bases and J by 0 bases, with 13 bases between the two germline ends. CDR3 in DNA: TGCGCCAGCAGCTTGGGTCCACAGGGTCTCTCCTACAATGAGCAGTTCTTC. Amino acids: CASSLGPQGLSYNEQFF.

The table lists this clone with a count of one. The CDR3 DNA follows: TGTGCCAGCAGTTTTTCCGAAATTATGGGACTAGCCGCAGATACGCAGTATTTT. This codes for CASSFSEIMGLAADTQYF. This rearrangement joins TRBV28 to TRBJ2-3; 9 bases fit TRBD2. This CDR3 region has 18 residues. The V gene end was trimmed by 3 bases and the J gene end by 4 bases; junction bases not matched to a gene: 14. The germline V gene encodes CDR1 MDHEN and CDR2 SYDVKM.

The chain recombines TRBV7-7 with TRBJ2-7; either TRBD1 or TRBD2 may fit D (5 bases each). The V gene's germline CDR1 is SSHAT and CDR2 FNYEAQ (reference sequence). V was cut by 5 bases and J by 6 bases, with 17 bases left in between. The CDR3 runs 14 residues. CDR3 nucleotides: TGTGCCAGCAGCCCAGAGGTTGCAGGGAGCGAGCAGTACTTC. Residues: CASSPEVAGSEQYF. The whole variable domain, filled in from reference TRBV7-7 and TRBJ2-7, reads GAGVSQSPRYKVTKRGQDVTLRCDPISSHATLYWYQQALGQGPEFLTYFNYEAQPDKSGLPSDRFSAERPEGSISTLTIQRTEQRDSAMYRCASSPEVAGSEQYFGPGTRLTVT.

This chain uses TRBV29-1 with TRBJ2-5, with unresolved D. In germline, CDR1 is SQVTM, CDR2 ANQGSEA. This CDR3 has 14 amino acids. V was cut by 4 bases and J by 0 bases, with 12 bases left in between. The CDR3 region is CSVVWTTYQETQYF. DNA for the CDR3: TGCAGCGTTGTTTGGACCACGTACCAAGAGACCCAGTACTTC.

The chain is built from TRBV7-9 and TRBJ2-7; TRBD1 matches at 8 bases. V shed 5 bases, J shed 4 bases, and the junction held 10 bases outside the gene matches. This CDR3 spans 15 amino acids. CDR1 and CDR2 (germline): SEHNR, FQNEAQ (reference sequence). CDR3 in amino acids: CASSPADREGYEQYF. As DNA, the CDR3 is TGTGCCAGCAGCCCGGCGGACAGGGAAGGATACGAGCAGTACTTC.

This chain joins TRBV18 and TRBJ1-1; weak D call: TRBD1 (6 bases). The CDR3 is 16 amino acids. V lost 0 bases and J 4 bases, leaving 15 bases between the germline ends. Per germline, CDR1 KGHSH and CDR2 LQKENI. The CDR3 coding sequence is TGTGCCAGCTCACCACCAACAGGGAGTCTGAGCACTGAAGCTTTCTTT. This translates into CASSPPTGSLSTEAFF.

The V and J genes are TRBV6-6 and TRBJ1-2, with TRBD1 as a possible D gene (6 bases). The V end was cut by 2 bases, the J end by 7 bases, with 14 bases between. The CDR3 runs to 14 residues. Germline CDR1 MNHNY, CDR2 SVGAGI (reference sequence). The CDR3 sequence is CASSYQDRRSGYTF. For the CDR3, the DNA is TGTGCCAGCAGTTACCAAGACAGGAGATCTGGCTACACCTTC.